One and the same sample provided the 19 T cell receptor beta chains below, sequenced in a study of blood T cells in healthy people across ages. Primers used in a second PCR of about 6 to 11 cycles were a sample-barcoded 5' primer and a J-beta primer mix. TCRdb itself ran the 5' RACE reads through MiXCR, one entry per CDR3 protein. The repertoire holds 1.5 million to 2 million distinct CDR3 sequences, with 25% to 30% as singletons. What was sequenced was blood. The receptors stem from a woman in her 30s in good health.

The chain recombines TRBV12-3 or TRBV12-4 with TRBJ2-7; 10 bases align to TRBD2. After removal of 3 bases from V and 6 bases from J, the junction contained 2 bases not matched to a gene. The CDR3 has 13 residues. The CDR3 sequence: CASSFKREGEQYF. CDR3 nucleotide sequence: TGTGCCAGCAGTTTTAAGCGGGAGGGCGAGCAGTACTTC.

The J gene is TRBJ2-7, the V gene TRBV7-9; D gene ambiguous. CDR3 length: 14 residues. Per germline, CDR1 SEHNR and CDR2 FQNEAQ (reference sequence). Trimming cost V 4 bases and J 5 bases, with 15 bases left between them. CDR3 loop: CASSSFLGSDEQYF. CDR3 bases: TGTGCCAGCAGCTCTTTCCTGGGATCGGACGAGCAGTACTTC. Together with reference TRBV7-9 and TRBJ2-7, the CDR3 gives the full variable domain: DTGVSQNPRHKITKRGQNVTFRCDPISEHNRLYWYRQTLGQGPEFLTYFQNEAQLEKSRLLSDRFSAERPKGSFSTLEIQRTEQGDSAMYLCASSSFLGSDEQYFGPGTRLTVT.

This clonotype was found a few times. The rearrangement joins TRBV2 to TRBJ2-3; 8 nucleotides align to TRBD1. V dropped 6 bases and J dropped 0; count of bases not matched to a gene: 5. The germline V gene encodes CDR1 SNHLY and CDR2 FYNNEI. The CDR3 extends over 15 amino acids. The CDR3 protein is CASRSQGASTDTQYF. As DNA, the CDR3 is TGTGCCAGCAGGTCTCAGGGGGCTAGCACAGATACGCAGTATTTT.

This rearrangement joins TRBV7-9 to TRBJ2-5; D unclear. The end of the DNA is better explained by TRBJ2-7, so the J call may be wrong. The CDR3 covers 14 residues. Germline V gives CDR1 SEHNR, CDR2 FQNEAQ (reference sequence). The CDR3 DNA reads as TGTGCCAGCAGCCTAGACCAAGGGTCTAGCGAGCAGTACTTC. Its protein is CASSLDQGSSEQYF.

In this sample, this clonotype turned up many times. The chain employs TRBV6-6 and TRBJ2-7, with no clear D. CDR1 and CDR2 (germline): MNHNY, SVGAGI (reference sequence). With 7 bases removed from V and 0 bases from J, the gap between germline ends came to 10 bases. The CDR3 loop spans 13 amino acids. CDR3 residues: CASNRLNSYEQYF. The CDR3 DNA reads as TGTGCCAGCAATCGACTGAACTCCTACGAGCAGTACTTC.

This chain links TRBV7-9 with TRBJ1-2; TRBD1 is a possible D gene (6 bases). There are 15 residues in the CDR3. Germline CDR1 SEHNR, CDR2 FQNEAQ (reference sequence). V dropped 4 bases and J dropped 4 bases, with 16 bases sitting between them. The CDR3 region has the DNA TGTGCCAGCAGCTCCACTACGGAGGGGGGCTATGGCTACACCTTC. Residues: CASSSTTEGGYGYTF.

The rearrangement joins TRBV15 to TRBJ1-2; D is undetermined. Germline V gives CDR1 LNHNV, CDR2 YYDKDF (reference sequence). Trimming removed 5 bases from V and 7 bases from J, with 17 bases in between. The CDR3 loop spans 14 amino acids. As DNA, the CDR3 is TGTGCCACCAGCCCCCTGGGCTTATCACGTGGCTACACCTTC. It encodes CATSPLGLSRGYTF.

The chain joins TRBV20-1 to TRBJ2-1; TRBD2 matches 7 bases. The CDR3 runs to 15 residues. Germline V gene lookup returns CDR1 DFQATT and CDR2 SNEGSKA (reference sequence). Trimming cost V 6 bases and J 5 bases; bases outside gene matches: 13. The CDR3 DNA reads as TGCAGTGCCCGAAAAGGCGGGGGAGGGGACAATGAGCAGTTCTTC. It encodes CSARKGGGGDNEQFF.

V gene TRBV2 combines with J gene TRBJ2-2; 7 bases match TRBD1. The V gene end was trimmed by 6 bases and the J gene end by 3 bases; junction bases not matched to a gene: 4. The CDR3 extends over 14 amino acids. Germline CDR1 reads SNHLY; CDR2 reads FYNNEI. CDR3 sequence reads: CASRSDRHTGELFF. CDR3 nucleotide sequence: TGTGCCAGCAGATCGGACAGGCACACCGGGGAGCTGTTTTTT.

This chain joins TRBV20-1 and TRBJ1-1; D not resolved. There are 12 residues in the CDR3. Germline lookup yields CDR1 DFQATT and CDR2 SNEGSKA (reference sequence). Trimming removed 5 bases at V and 5 bases at J, with 12 bases between. Here the CDR3 DNA reads TGCAGTGCTTCCCGCCCCAGGACTGAAGCTTTCTTT. Its protein is CSASRPRTEAFF.

The table lists this clonotype with a few counts. V is TRBV4-3 and J is TRBJ2-5; a possible D gene is TRBD2 (5 bases). The germline V gene has CDR1 LGHNA and CDR2 YSLEER. This CDR3 comprises 14 residues. V gave up 1 base and J gave up 7 bases, with 13 bases separating them. The DNA for the CDR3 is TGCGCCAGCAGCCAAGTCCCGGGGAAAGGGACCCAGTACTTC. Its protein is CASSQVPGKGTQYF.

At least ten counts were recorded for this clonotype. The chain links TRBV7-2 to TRBJ2-3; D not resolved. Germline-derived CDR1 and CDR2 are SGHTA and FQGNSA. V was pared by 5 bases and J by 4 bases, with 10 bases between. CDR3 length: 13 residues. The chain's CDR3 is CASSPRRADTQYF. The DNA of the CDR3 is TGTGCCAGCAGCCCTCGGAGAGCAGATACGCAGTATTTT. Full variable domain (missing parts from reference TRBV7-2 and TRBJ2-3): GAGVSQSPSNKVTEKGKDVELRCDPISGHTALYWYRQSLGQGLEFLIYFQGNSAPDKSGLPSDRFSAERTGGSVSTLTIQRTQQEDSAVYLCASSPRRADTQYFGPGTRLTVL.

This clonotype was counted many times. The chain employs TRBV7-2 and TRBJ2-7, with D unclear. Trimming took 1 base from V and 0 from J, leaving 10 bases between them. The CDR3 runs to 15 residues. The germline V gene has CDR1 SGHTA and CDR2 FQGNSA. The DNA for the CDR3 is TGTGCCAGCAGCTTAGTTGGGCTGAGCTCCTACGAGCAGTACTTC. This codes for CASSLVGLSSYEQYF.

The table lists this clonotype with a few counts. The gene calls are TRBV18 and TRBJ1-6; the D is unclear. The CDR3 is 15 amino acids. Germline loops: CDR1 KGHSH, CDR2 LQKENI. V lost 2 bases and J lost 7, with 12 bases in between. The CDR3 region is CASSPGKADNSPLHF. The CDR3 nucleotides are TGTGCCAGCTCACCAGGGAAGGCCGACAATTCACCCCTCCACTTT. The complete variable domain, with remaining parts taken from reference TRBV18 and TRBJ1-6, reads NAGVMQNPRHLVRRRGQEARLRCSPMKGHSHVYWYRQLPEEGLKFMVYLQKENIIDESGMPKERFSAEFPKEGPSILRIQQVVRGDSAAYFCASSPGKADNSPLHFGNGTRLTVT.

This chain connects TRBV12-3 or TRBV12-4 to TRBJ2-4; D remains unclear. V was trimmed by 6 bases and J by 0 bases, leaving 21 bases between them. CDR3 length: 18 amino acids. The CDR3 DNA follows: TGTGCCAGCAGCCCCAGTGCTTCAGGCCTACAAGCCAAAAACATTCAGTACTTC. The encoded protein is CASSPSASGLQAKNIQYF.

The rearrangement joins TRBV12-3 or TRBV12-4 to TRBJ1-4; D is undetermined. Trimming shortened V by 4 bases and J by 0 bases, and 6 bases separated the two germline ends. The CDR3 runs 14 residues. In DNA form, the CDR3 reads TGTGCCAGCAGTTCTCGGCCAACTAATGAAAAACTGTTTTTT. This encodes CASSSRPTNEKLFF.

In this sample, this clonotype turned up a few times. The rearrangement joins TRBV7-2 to TRBJ1-4, with 8 bases identical to TRBD1. The CDR3 sequence is 17 residues long. Germline V lookup: CDR1 SGHTA, CDR2 FQGNSA. V lost 5 bases, J lost 8 bases, and 16 bases stayed unmatched. The CDR3 nucleotides read TGTGCCAGCAGCCCAGGGAAGCCGACAGGGGCAAAGGAAAAACTGTTTTTT. Encoded protein: CASSPGKPTGAKEKLFF.

There are many counts of this clonotype. The rearrangement links TRBV6-6 to TRBJ1-2; 7 positions agree with TRBD1. Germline V gene sequence: CDR1 MNHNY, CDR2 SVGAGI (reference sequence). This CDR3 spans 14 amino acids. Trimming removed 5 bases from V and 6 bases from J; junction bases left unmatched: 9. This CDR3 reads CASSPEQGFHGYTF. The CDR3 DNA is TGTGCCAGCAGTCCCGAACAGGGGTTCCATGGCTACACCTTC.

In the case of this clonotype: A junction end diverges from the germline sequence, so it may reflect a read error. The genes are TRBV18 and TRBJ2-1; D is possibly TRBD2 (6 bases). This CDR3 has 11 amino acids. Germline CDR1 is KGHSH and CDR2 is LQKENI. The CDR3 region is CASSGRNGQFF. The CDR3 bases are TGTGCCAGCTCCGGGAGAAATGGGCAGTTCTTC.